This T cell receptor (beta chain) was recovered during a study of T cells in Graves' hyperthyroidism and ophthalmopathy. Regions amplified from RNA transcripts were the TCR beta CDR3 regions. Primed by the HTBI set, a first-round RT-PCR was run on the TCR CDR3. One entry per CDR3 protein results from TCRdb running MiXCR on the multiplex PCR reads. The sample contains 600,000 to 700,000 distinct CDR3 sequences, 45% of which appear only once. Trimming took 4 bases from V and 9 from J; bases not matched to a gene: 10. The germline V gene encodes CDR1 SGHTA and CDR2 FQGNSA. The CDR3 contains 16 residues. This chain joins TRBV7-2 and TRBJ1-6, with 9 bases matching TRBD1. This clonotype originated in an adult man with Graves' disease, either hyperthyroidism or ophthalmopathy (not recorded which). The specimen was peripheral blood or thyroid tissue (not recorded which). DNA of the CDR3: TGTGCCAGCAGCTACGGGACAGGGTCTCTATCTTCACCCCTCCACTTT. It specifies CASSYGTGSLSSPLHF.